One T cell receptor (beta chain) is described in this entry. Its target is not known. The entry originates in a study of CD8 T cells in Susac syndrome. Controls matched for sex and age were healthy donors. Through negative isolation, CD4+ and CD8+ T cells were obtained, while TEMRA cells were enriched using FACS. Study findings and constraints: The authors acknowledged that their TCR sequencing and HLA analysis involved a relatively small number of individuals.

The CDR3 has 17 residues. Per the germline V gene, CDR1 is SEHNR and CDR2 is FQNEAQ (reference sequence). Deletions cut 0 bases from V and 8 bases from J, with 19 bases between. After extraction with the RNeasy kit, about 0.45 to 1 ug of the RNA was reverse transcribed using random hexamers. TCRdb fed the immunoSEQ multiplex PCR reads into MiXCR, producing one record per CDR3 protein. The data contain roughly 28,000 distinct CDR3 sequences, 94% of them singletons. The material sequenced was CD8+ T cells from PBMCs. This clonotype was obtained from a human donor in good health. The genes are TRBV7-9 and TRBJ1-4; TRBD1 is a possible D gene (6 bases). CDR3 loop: CASSLASQGRRYEKLFF. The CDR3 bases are TGTGCCAGCAGCTTAGCGAGCCAGGGGAGGCGATACGAAAAACTGTTTTTT.